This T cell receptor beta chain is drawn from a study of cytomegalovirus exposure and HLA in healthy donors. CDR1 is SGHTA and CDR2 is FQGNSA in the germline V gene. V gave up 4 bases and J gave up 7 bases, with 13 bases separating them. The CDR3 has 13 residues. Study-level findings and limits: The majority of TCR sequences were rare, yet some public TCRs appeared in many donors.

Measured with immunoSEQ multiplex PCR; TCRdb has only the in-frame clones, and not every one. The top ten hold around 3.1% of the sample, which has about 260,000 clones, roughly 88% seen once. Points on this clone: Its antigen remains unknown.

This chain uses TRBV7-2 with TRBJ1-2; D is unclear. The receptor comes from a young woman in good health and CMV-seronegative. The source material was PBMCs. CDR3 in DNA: TGTGCCAGCAGCTCTATTGCACGGGGTGGCTACACCTTC. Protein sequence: CASSSIARGGYTF.